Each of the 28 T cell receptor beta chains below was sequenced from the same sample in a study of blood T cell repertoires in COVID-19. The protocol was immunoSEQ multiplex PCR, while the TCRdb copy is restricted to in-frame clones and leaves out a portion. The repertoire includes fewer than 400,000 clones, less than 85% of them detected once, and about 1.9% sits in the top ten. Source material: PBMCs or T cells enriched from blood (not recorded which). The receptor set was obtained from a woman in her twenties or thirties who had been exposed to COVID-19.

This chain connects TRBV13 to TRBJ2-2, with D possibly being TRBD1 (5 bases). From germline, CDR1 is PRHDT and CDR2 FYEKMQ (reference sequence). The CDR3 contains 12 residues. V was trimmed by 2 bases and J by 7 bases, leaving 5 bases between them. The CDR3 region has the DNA TGTGCCAGCAGCTTAAGGGGCGGGGAGCTGTTTTTT. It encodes CASSLRGGELFF.

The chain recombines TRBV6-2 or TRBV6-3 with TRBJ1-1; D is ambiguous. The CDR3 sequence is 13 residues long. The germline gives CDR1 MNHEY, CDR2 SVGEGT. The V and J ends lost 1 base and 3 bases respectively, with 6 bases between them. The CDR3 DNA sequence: TGTGCCAGCAGTTACTTGGGAGACACTGAAGCTTTCTTT. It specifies CASSYLGDTEAFF.

Written as DNA, the CDR3 is TGTGCCAGCAGTTTCAGGGGTGGAAACACCATATATTTT. Translated: CASSFRGGNTIYF. V gene TRBV12-3 or TRBV12-4 combines with J gene TRBJ1-3; a weak D match, TRBD1 (6 bases). Trimming left V 3 bases short and J 3 bases short, with 6 bases between. This CDR3 comprises 13 residues.

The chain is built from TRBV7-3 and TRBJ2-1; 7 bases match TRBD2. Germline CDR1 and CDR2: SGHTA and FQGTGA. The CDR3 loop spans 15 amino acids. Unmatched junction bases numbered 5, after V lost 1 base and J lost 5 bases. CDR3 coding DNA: TGTGCCAGCAGCTTAAGCGGGAGTAATAACAATGAGCAGTTCTTC. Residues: CASSLSGSNNNEQFF.

CDR3 protein: CASSSQSGPFGETQYF. DNA of the CDR3: TGTGCCAGCAGCTCCCAGTCAGGGCCTTTTGGGGAGACCCAGTACTTC. The gene calls are TRBV5-4 and TRBJ2-5, with D maybe TRBD1 (5 bases). With 3 bases removed from V and 5 bases from J, the gap between germline ends came to 20 bases. The germline V gene has CDR1 SGHNT and CDR2 YYREEE (reference sequence). The CDR3 sequence is 16 residues long.

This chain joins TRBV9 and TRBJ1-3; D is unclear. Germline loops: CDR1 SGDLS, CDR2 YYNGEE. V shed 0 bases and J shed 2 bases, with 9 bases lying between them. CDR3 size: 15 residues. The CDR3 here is CASSVGRLPGNTIYF. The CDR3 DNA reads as TGTGCCAGCAGCGTAGGTCGTCTCCCTGGAAACACCATATATTTT.

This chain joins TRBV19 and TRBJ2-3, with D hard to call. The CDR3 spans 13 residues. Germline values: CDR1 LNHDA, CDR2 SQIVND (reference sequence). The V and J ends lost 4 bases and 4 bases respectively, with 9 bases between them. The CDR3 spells CASSTGMADTQYF. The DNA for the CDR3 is TGTGCCAGTAGTACGGGTATGGCAGATACGCAGTATTTT.

For the CDR3, the DNA is TGTGCCAGCAGCGTCGGACTAGCGGGAGTAAGGACCTACAATGAGCAGTTCTTC. It codes for CASSVGLAGVRTYNEQFF. This chain joins TRBV7-8 and TRBJ2-1; 13 bases map to TRBD2. V lost 5 bases and J lost 2; bases outside the gene matches: 9. CDR3 length equals 18 residues. In germline, CDR1 is SGHVS, CDR2 FQNEAQ. The entire variable domain, with the rest obtained from reference TRBV7-8 and TRBJ2-1, is as follows: GAGVSQSPRYKVAKRGQDVALRCDPISGHVSLFWYQQALGQGPEFLTYFQNEAQLDKSGLPSDRFFAERPEGSVSTLKIQRTQQEDSAVYLCASSVGLAGVRTYNEQFFGPGTRLTVL.

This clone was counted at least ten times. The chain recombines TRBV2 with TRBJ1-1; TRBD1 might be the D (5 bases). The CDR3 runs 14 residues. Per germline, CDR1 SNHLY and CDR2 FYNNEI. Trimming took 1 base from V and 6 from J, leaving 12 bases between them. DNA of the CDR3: TGTGCCAGCAGTGAAGGCGGGACGCGGGCTGAAGCTTTCTTT. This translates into CASSEGGTRAEAFF.

CDR3 residues: CASSTSSGSFYEQYF. The CDR3 DNA reads as TGTGCCAGCAGTACCTCTAGCGGGAGTTTCTACGAGCAGTACTTC. This chain joins TRBV6-5 and TRBJ2-7, with 10 nucleotides matching TRBD2. The CDR3 totals 15 residues. With 5 bases clipped from V and 3 bases from J, the junction kept 7 bases outside the gene matches. CDR1 MNHEY and CDR2 SVGAGI come from the germline V gene.

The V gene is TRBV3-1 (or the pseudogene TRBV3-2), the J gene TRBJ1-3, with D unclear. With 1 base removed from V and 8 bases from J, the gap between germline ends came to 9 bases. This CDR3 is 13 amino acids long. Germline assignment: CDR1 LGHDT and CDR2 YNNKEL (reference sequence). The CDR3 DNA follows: TGTGCCAGCAGCCAAGGAGGGATCGACACCATATATTTT. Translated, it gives CASSQGGIDTIYF.

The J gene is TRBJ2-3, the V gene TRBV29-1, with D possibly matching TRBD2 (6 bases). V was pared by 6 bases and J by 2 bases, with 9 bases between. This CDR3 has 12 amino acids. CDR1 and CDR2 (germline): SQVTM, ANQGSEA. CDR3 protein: CSVGTFTDTQYF. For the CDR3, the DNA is TGCAGCGTAGGGACTTTCACAGATACGCAGTATTTT.

CDR3 residues: CASSLGQANTEAFF. DNA of the CDR3: TGCGCCAGCAGCTTGGGACAGGCGAACACTGAAGCTTTCTTT. The chain couples TRBV5-1 to TRBJ1-1; possibly TRBD1 for D (6 bases). The CDR3 is made up of 14 amino acids. Deletions cut 0 bases from V and 1 base from J, with 7 bases between. In germline, CDR1 is SGHRS, CDR2 YFSETQ.

The CDR3 sequence: CASSLGTSGYTDTQYF. In DNA, the CDR3 is TGCGCCAGCAGCTTGGGGACTAGCGGCTACACAGATACGCAGTATTTT. The chain carries TRBV5-1 and TRBJ2-3, with 10 bases identical to TRBD2. J was trimmed by 2 bases and V by 0 bases; bases with no gene match: 3. The CDR3 runs 16 residues. The germline V gene has CDR1 SGHRS and CDR2 YFSETQ.

The CDR3 nucleotides are TGTGCCAGCAGCCAAGAGGTGCTAGCGGGAGTGGTGGATACGCAGTATTTT. It translates to CASSQEVLAGVVDTQYF. The chain carries TRBV14 and TRBJ2-3; 10 nucleotides align to TRBD2. Germline CDR1 is SGHDN and CDR2 is FVKESK. The V segment lost 0 bases and the J segment 6 bases; nucleotides outside the gene matches: 9. This CDR3 spans 17 amino acids.

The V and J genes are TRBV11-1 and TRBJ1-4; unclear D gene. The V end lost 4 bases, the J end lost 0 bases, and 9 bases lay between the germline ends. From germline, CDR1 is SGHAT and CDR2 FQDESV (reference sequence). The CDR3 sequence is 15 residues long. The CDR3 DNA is TGTGCCAGCAGCTCGAGTTTGGCAACTAATGAAAAACTGTTTTTT. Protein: CASSSSLATNEKLFF. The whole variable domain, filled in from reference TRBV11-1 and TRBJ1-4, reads EAEVAQSPRYKITEKSQAVAFWCDPISGHATLYWYRQILGQGPELLVQFQDESVVDDSQLPKDRFSAERLKGVDSTLKIQPAELGDSAMYLCASSSSLATNEKLFFGSGTQLSVL.

CDR3 protein: CASSDGWRTGGMETQYF. CDR3 nucleotides: TGTGCCAGCAGTGATGGATGGCGGACAGGGGGCATGGAGACCCAGTACTTC. V usage is TRBV6-1 and J usage is TRBJ2-5; TRBD1 agrees at 11 bases. The germline CDR1 and CDR2 sequences are MNHNS and SASEGT. This CDR3 comprises 17 residues. The trim removed 3 bases at V and 5 bases at J, leaving 11 bases unmatched.

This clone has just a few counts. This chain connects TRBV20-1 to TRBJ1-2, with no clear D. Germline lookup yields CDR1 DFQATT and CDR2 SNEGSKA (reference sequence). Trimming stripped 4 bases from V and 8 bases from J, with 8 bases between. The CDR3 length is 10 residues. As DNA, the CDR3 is TGCAGTGCTATCTTTCTCGGCTACACCTTC. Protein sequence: CSAIFLGYTF.

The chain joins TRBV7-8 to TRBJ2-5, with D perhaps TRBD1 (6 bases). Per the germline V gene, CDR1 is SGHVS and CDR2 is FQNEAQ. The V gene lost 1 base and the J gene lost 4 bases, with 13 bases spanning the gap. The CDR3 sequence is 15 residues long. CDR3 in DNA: TGTGCCAGCAGCTTAGAGGGCAGGGGTGTAGAGACCCAGTACTTC. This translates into CASSLEGRGVETQYF.

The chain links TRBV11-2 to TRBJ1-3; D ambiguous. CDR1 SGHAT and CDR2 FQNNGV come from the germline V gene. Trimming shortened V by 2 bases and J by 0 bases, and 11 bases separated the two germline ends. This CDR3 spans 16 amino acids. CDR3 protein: CASSLLSGTSGNTIYF. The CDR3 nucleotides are TGTGCCAGCAGCTTATTATCGGGTACCTCTGGAAACACCATATATTTT.

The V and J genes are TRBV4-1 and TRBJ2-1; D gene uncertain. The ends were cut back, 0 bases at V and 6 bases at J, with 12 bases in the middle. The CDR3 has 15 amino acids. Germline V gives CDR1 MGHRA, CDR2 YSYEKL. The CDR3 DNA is TGCGCCAGCAGCCAAGATACGCAACAACGCAATGAGCAGTTCTTC. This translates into CASSQDTQQRNEQFF.

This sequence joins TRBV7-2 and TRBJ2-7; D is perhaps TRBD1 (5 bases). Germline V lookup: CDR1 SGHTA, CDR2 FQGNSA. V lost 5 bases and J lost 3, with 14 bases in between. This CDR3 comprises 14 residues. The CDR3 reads CASSQRTGNYEQYF. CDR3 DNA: TGTGCCAGCAGCCAACGAACAGGCAACTACGAGCAGTACTTC.

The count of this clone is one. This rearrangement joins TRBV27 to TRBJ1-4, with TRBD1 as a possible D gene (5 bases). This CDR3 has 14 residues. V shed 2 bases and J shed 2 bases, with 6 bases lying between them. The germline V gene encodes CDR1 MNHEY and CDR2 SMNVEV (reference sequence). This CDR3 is CASSLRQTNEKLFF. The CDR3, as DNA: TGTGCCAGCAGTTTAAGACAGACTAATGAAAAACTGTTTTTT.

The CDR3 coding sequence is TGTGCCTGGAGTGTATCCAGGGGACGCGGGGAAAAACTGTTTTTT. Its protein is CAWSVSRGRGEKLFF. This rearrangement joins TRBV30 to TRBJ1-4; tentatively, D is TRBD1 (6 bases). Looked up from germline, CDR1 is GTSNPN and CDR2 is SVGIG (reference sequence). The CDR3 totals 15 residues. V gave up 0 bases and J gave up 8 bases, with 16 bases separating them. The full variable domain, in which reference TRBV30 and TRBJ1-4 provide the parts outside the CDR3, is SQTIHQWPATLVQPVGSPLSLECTVEGTSNPNLYWYRQAAGRGLQLLFYSVGIGQISSEVPQNLSASRPQDRQFILSSKKLLLSDSGFYLCAWSVSRGRGEKLFFGSGTQLSVL.

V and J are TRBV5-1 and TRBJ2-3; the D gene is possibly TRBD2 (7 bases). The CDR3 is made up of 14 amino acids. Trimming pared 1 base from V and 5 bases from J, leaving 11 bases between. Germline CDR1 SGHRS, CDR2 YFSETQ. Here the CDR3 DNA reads TGCGCCAGCAGCTTGTCGGGGGGCAAAGATACGCAGTATTTT. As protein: CASSLSGGKDTQYF.

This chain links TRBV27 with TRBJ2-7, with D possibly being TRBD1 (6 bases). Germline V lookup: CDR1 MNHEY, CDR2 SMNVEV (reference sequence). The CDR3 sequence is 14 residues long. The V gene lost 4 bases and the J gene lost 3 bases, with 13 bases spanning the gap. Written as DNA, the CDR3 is TGTGCCAGCAGTTCGCAGGGGAAGGACTACGAGCAGTACTTC. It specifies CASSSQGKDYEQYF.

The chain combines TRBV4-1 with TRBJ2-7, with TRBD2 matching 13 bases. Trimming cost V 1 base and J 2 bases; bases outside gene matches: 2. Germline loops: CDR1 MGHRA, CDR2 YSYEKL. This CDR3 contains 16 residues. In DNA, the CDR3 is TGCGCCAGCAGCCAAGGACTAGCGGGGGGCACCTACGAGCAGTACTTC. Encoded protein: CASSQGLAGGTYEQYF.

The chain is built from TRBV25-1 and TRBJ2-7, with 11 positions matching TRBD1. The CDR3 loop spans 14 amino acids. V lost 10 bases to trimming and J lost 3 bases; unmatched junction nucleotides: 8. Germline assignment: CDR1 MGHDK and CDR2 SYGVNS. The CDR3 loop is CATASGTGGYEQYF. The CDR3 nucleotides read TGTGCCACCGCCTCGGGGACAGGGGGCTACGAGCAGTACTTC.